Listed below are T cell receptor beta chains from one sample, sequenced in a study of cytomegalovirus exposure and HLA in healthy donors. Only in-frame clones appear in the TCRdb table, and some are missing; sequencing was by immunoSEQ multiplex PCR. The table lists 200,000 to 250,000 clones, roughly 80% of them singletons. The sample comprised PBMCs. These receptors were collected from a man under 40 in good health and CMV-seronegative. The CDR3 runs from the conserved cysteine through the conserved F or W. D genes are given only for firm matches. Rows give clone size only sometimes, using once, few, many, or a class for an expanded clone.

D gene,V gene,clone size,J gene,CDR3 protein,CDR3 DNA
.,TRBV11-2,.,TRBJ1-5,CASSYLDWIQASNQPQHF,TGTGCCAGCAGCTACCTTGACTGGATACAGGCGAGCAATCAGCCCCAGCATTTT
TRBD1,TRBV9,.,TRBJ1-2,CASSVGTGGAGYGYTF,TGTGCCAGCAGCGTAGGGACAGGGGGCGCCGGCTATGGCTACACCTTC
TRBD2,TRBV5-1,.,TRBJ2-5,CALLPGGNETQYF,TGCGCCCTGCTCCCCGGGGGGAACGAGACCCAGTACTTC
TRBD1,TRBV27,.,TRBJ1-2,CASSSPGQGGYGYTF,TGTGCCAGCAGTTCCCCGGGACAGGGGGGCTATGGCTACACCTTC
.,TRBV5-1,once,TRBJ1-2,CASSLDMAGWFRYTF,TGCGCCAGCAGCTTGGATATGGCCGGGTGGTTTCGCTACACCTTC
TRBD1,TRBV5-4,.,TRBJ2-7,CASSLAGTGVYEQYF,TGTGCCAGCAGCTTGGCCGGGACAGGGGTCTACGAGCAGTACTTC
.,TRBV6-5,.,TRBJ2-1,CASSYTLENEQFF,TGTGCCAGCAGTTATACTCTAGAGAATGAGCAGTTCTTC
.,TRBV4-1,.,TRBJ1-1,CASSRLAGEAFF,TGCGCCAGCAGCCGGTTGGCGGGTGAAGCTTTCTTT
.,TRBV27,.,TRBJ2-3,CASSLFPGNADTQYF,TGTGCCAGCAGTTTATTCCCAGGAAACGCAGATACGCAGTATTTT
TRBD2,TRBV5-1,.,TRBJ2-2,CASSFSGGPSGELFF,TGCGCCAGCAGCTTTAGCGGGGGACCCTCCGGGGAGCTGTTTTTT
.,TRBV19,few,TRBJ2-7,CASTTLGGPGIAF,TGTGCCAGTACCACCCTGGGGGGTCCGGGTATAGCCTTC
.,TRBV7-8,.,TRBJ1-6,CASSLGQVNSPLHF,TGTGCCAGCAGCTTAGGACAGGTTAATTCACCCCTCCACTTT
.,TRBV28,.,TRBJ2-7,CASSGPGTRQYF,TGTGCCAGCAGTGGGCCGGGAACGAGGCAGTACTTC
TRBD1,TRBV19,once,TRBJ1-5,CASTDRGVYSNQPQHF,TGTGCCAGCACCGACAGGGGGGTGTATAGCAATCAGCCCCAGCATTTT
TRBD1,TRBV28,.,TRBJ1-5,CASSYWEGQGSNQPQHF,TGTGCCAGCAGCTACTGGGAGGGACAGGGTAGCAATCAGCCCCAGCATTTT
.,TRBV5-1,.,TRBJ1-1,CASSGNRYTEAFF,TGCGCCAGCAGCGGGAACAGGTACACTGAAGCTTTCTTT
TRBD1,TRBV7-6,.,TRBJ2-2,CASSLAPQGKTGELFF,TGTGCCAGCAGCTTAGCGCCACAGGGGAAAACCGGGGAGCTGTTTTTT
.,TRBV2,.,TRBJ2-7,CASSGGLSSYEQYF,TGTGCCAGCAGTGGCGGTTTGAGCTCCTACGAGCAGTACTTC
TRBD1,TRBV11-2,few,TRBJ2-2,CASSLTRTGNTGELFF,TGTGCCAGCAGCTTAACCCGGACAGGGAACACCGGGGAGCTGTTTTTT
TRBD1,TRBV6-1,.,TRBJ1-3,CASSEAGTVIYF,TGTGCCAGCAGTGAGGCCGGGACAGTCATATATTTT
TRBD1,TRBV9,.,TRBJ2-3,CASSVEEGQGIDTQYF,TGTGCCAGCAGCGTAGAGGAGGGACAGGGGATAGATACGCAGTATTTT
.,TRBV2,.,TRBJ2-7,CASSEVQGSWYEQYF,TGTGCCAGCAGTGAAGTCCAGGGAAGTTGGTACGAGCAGTACTTC
.,TRBV28,few,TRBJ2-5,CASNQGLSYQETQYF,TGTGCCAGCAACCAGGGACTTTCGTACCAAGAGACCCAGTACTTC
TRBD2,TRBV19,.,TRBJ2-5,CASSRGGGAVETQYF,TGTGCCAGTAGTCGAGGCGGGGGGGCGGTGGAGACCCAGTACTTC
TRBD1,TRBV9,.,TRBJ1-6,CASSGGDRENSPLHF,TGTGCCAGCAGCGGTGGGGACAGAGAGAATTCACCCCTCCACTTT
.,TRBV4-2,.,TRBJ1-1,CASSQDPLGGNTEAFF,TGTGCCAGCAGCCAAGACCCCCTGGGAGGGAACACTGAAGCTTTCTTT
TRBD1,TRBV5-1,.,TRBJ2-3,CASSSLQGNEITDTQYF,TGCGCCAGCAGCTCGCTACAGGGGAATGAGATTACAGATACGCAGTATTTT
.,TRBV28,.,TRBJ2-5,CASTGAGETQYF,TGTGCCAGCACAGGGGCAGGAGAGACCCAGTACTTC
TRBD2,TRBV5-1,.,TRBJ2-1,CASSPFAGGGNEQFF,TGCGCCAGCAGCCCCTTCGCGGGGGGCGGGAATGAGCAGTTCTTC
.,TRBV15,.,TRBJ2-1,CATSRDGRGAYNEQFF,TGTGCCACCAGCAGAGATGGGAGGGGGGCTTACAATGAGCAGTTCTTC